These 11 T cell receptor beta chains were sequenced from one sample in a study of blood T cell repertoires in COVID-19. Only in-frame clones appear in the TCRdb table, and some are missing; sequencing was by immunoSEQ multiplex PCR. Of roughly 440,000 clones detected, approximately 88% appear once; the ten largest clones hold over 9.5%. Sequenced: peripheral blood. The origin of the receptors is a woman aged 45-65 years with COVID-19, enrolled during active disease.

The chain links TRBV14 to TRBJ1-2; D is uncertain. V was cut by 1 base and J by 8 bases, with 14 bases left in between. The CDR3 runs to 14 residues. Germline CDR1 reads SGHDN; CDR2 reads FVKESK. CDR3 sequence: CASSQVSGSRGYTF. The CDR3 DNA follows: TGTGCCAGCAGCCAAGTTAGCGGGAGTCGGGGCTACACCTTC.

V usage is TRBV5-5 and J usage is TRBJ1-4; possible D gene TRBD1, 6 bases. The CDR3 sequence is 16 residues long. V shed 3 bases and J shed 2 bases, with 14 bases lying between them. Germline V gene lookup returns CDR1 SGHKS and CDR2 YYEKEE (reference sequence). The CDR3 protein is CASSWAGEQTNEKLFF. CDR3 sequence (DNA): TGTGCCAGCAGCTGGGCAGGGGAACAGACTAATGAAAAACTGTTTTTT.

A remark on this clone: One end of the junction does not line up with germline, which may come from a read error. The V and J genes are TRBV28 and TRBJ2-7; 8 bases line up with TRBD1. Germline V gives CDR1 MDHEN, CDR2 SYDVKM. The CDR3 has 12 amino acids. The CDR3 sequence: CASALSGGAKHF. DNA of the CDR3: TGTGCCAGCGCCTTATCAGGGGGCGCCAAACACTTC.

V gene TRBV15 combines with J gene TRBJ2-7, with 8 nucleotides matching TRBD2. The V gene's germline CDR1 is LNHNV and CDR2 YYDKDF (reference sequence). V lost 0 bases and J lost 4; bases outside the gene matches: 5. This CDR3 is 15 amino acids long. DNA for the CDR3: TGTGCCACCAGCAGAGAGCGGGGGGCCCCATACGAGCAGTACTTC. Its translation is CATSRERGAPYEQYF.

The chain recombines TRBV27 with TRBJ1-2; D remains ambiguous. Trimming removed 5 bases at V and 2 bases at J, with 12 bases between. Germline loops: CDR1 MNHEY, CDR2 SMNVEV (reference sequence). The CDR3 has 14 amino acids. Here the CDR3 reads CASSSGRINYGYTF. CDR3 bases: TGTGCCAGCAGTAGCGGACGGATCAACTATGGCTACACCTTC.

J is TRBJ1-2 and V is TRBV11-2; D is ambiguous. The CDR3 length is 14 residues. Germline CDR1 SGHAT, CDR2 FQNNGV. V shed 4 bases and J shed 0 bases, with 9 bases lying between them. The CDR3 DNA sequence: TGTGCCAGCAGCTACGACGGAGCTAACTATGGCTACACCTTC. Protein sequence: CASSYDGANYGYTF. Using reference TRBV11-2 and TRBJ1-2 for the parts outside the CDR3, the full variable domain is EAGVAQSPRYKIIEKRQSVAFWCNPISGHATLYWYQQILGQGPKLLIQFQNNGVVDDSQLPKDRFSAERLKGVDSTLKIQPAKLEDSAVYLCASSYDGANYGYTFGSGTRLTVV.

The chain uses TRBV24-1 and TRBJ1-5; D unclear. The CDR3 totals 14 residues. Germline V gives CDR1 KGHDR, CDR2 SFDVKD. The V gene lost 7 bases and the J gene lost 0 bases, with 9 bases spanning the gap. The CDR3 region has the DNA TGTGCCACCAGCCCCTCTGTTAGCAATCAGCCCCAGCATTTT. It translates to CATSPSVSNQPQHF.

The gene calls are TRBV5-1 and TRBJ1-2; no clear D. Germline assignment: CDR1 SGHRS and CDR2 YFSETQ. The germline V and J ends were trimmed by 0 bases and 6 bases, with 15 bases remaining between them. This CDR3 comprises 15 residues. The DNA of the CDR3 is TGCGCCAGCAGCTTGGGACTCCCCTCTCCCAATGGCTACACCTTC. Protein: CASSLGLPSPNGYTF.

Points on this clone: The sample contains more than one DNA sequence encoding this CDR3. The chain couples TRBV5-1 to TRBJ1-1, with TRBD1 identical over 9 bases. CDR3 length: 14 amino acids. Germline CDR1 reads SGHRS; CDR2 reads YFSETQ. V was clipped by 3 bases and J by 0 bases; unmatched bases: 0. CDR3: CASSWTGVNTEAFF. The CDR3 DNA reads TGCGCCAGCAGCTGGACAGGGGTGAACACTGAAGCTTTCTTT.

DNA for the CDR3: TGTGCCAGTGGTACGGGTCAGCCCCAGCATTTT. It encodes CASGTGQPQHF. The rearrangement uses TRBV19 and TRBJ1-5; D is uncertain. The CDR3 is made up of 11 amino acids. Trimming took off 8 bases at V and 6 bases at J, with 8 bases between the two ends. Germline assignment: CDR1 LNHDA and CDR2 SQIVND (reference sequence).

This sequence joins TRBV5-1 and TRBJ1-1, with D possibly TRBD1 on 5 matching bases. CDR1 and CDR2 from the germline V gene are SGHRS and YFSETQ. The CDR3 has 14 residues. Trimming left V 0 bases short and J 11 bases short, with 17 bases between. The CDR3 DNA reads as TGCGCCAGCAGCTTGGTCAACAGGCTAGACGGGGCTTTCTTT. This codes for CASSLVNRLDGAFF.